This TCR beta chain appears in the sequencing data of a study of CD8 T cells in ankylosing spondylitis. Study-wide results and limits: Before this, some motif variants had been reported in reactive arthritis synovial fluid and blood. Ankylosing spondylitis blood appeared to carry a characteristic TCR beta motif of several highly homologous variants. Reports say disease-linked clones showed up significantly more in matched ankylosing spondylitis synovial fluid.

By quantitative 5'-RACE with molecular barcodes, the TCR beta libraries were made. TCRdb passed the 5' RACE reads through MiXCR, listing each CDR3 protein once. The sample yields 30,000 to 45,000 distinct CDR3 sequences, about 11% seen once. With 9 bases removed from V and 7 bases from J, the gap between germline ends came to 13 bases. The CDR3 covers 12 residues. Per the germline V gene, CDR1 is SGHDN and CDR2 is FVKESK. There are a few counts of this clonotype. Its antigen is unknown. Sequences were obtained from synovial fluid, either unsorted or a sorted T cell fraction (not recorded which). The chain carries TRBV14 and TRBJ2-1, with D maybe TRBD2 (5 bases). The TCR sequence derives from a male donor with ankylosing spondylitis. The CDR3 loop reads CARTWTGNEQFF. In DNA form, the CDR3 reads TGTGCCAGAACATGGACTGGAAATGAGCAGTTCTTC.